This T cell receptor beta chain originates from a study of shared clonotypes between healthy human individuals. Study-wide results and limits: Clonotype sharing among donors likely depends on sequencing depth.

There are 15 residues in the CDR3. CDR1 is SGHTA and CDR2 is FQGTGA in the germline V gene. Trimming pared 5 bases from V and 0 bases from J, leaving 10 bases between. Terminally differentiated effector memory CD45RA+ cells were excluded from the naive CD8 cells, which were CD45RO-negative and positively selected for CCR7. Note on this clone: Its antigen is undetermined.

As handled by the study authors: Junction-only sequences without quality scores were provided by ImmunoSEQ, so filtering was different. The repertoire was sequenced with immunoSEQ multiplex PCR; TCRdb's copy has only in-frame clones and lacks some. V, J and clone size derive from that table, while D and trimming were established from the DNA sequence. The sample has about 820,000 clones, 80% to 95% seen once. The clonotype was recovered from a young man in good health. The specimen was naive CD8+ T cells sorted from blood. The rearrangement joins TRBV7-3 to TRBJ2-2; D possibly uses TRBD1 or TRBD2 (5 bases each). As DNA, the CDR3 is TGTGCCAGCAGCCCGGGGCAGACGAACACCGGGGAGCTGTTTTTT. This encodes CASSPGQTNTGELFF.